Listed here is a single T cell receptor beta chain. V lost 0 bases and J lost 0, with 7 bases in between. The CDR3 consists of 15 residues. Germline loops: CDR1 SGDLS, CDR2 YYNGEE. These data originate in a study of glioma-infiltrating T cells after dendritic cell vaccination. Sequenced by immunoSEQ multiplex PCR; TCRdb stores in-frame clones only, minus some. The sample lists approximately 85,000 clones; 85% were seen once. Time point reported: after dendritic cell vaccination, including at tumor progression/relapse. All glioblastoma patients lacked an isocitrate dehydrogenase mutation. The specimen comprised blood, sampled after dendritic cell vaccination. The origin of this receptor is a human donor with glioblastoma. V is TRBV9 and J is TRBJ1-3; D gene ambiguous. CDR3: CASSVGHNSGNTIYF. CDR3 coding DNA: TGTGCCAGCAGCGTAGGCCACAACTCTGGAAACACCATATATTTT.